The 24 T cell receptor beta chains presented below share a single source sample, sequenced in a study of identifying expanded T cells in peripheral blood. Sequenced by immunoSEQ multiplex PCR; TCRdb stores in-frame clones only, minus some. This sample has some 93,000 clones, with about 90% found just once. The sequencing input was blood. These receptors all come from a person aged 18-70 years in good health.

The J gene is TRBJ2-5, the V gene TRBV19; D is uncertain. Germline V gene lookup returns CDR1 LNHDA and CDR2 SQIVND (reference sequence). V was shortened by 4 bases and J by 5 bases, with 5 bases between the two germline ends. The CDR3 covers 11 residues. This CDR3 reads CASSNGETQYF. The CDR3 nucleotides read TGTGCCAGTAGTAACGGGGAGACCCAGTACTTC. Full variable domain (outside the CDR3, taken from reference TRBV19 and TRBJ2-5): DGGITQSPKYLFRKEGQNVTLSCEQNLNHDAMYWYRQDPGQGLRLIYYSQIVNDFQKGDIAEGYSVSREKKESFPLTVTSAQKNPTAFYLCASSNGETQYFGPGTRLLVL.

The chain is built from TRBV29-1 and TRBJ1-1; maybe TRBD1 (5 bases). The CDR3 spans 13 residues. V dropped 3 bases and J dropped 2 bases, with 10 bases sitting between them. CDR1 SQVTM and CDR2 ANQGSEA come from the germline V gene. The CDR3 here is CSVDEGPNTEAFF. For the CDR3, the DNA is TGCAGCGTTGATGAGGGACCAAACACTGAAGCTTTCTTT.

A single count supports this clone. One junction end does not reproduce the germline sequence, and a read error may be involved. The V and J genes are TRBV28 and TRBJ1-2; 9 nucleotides line up with TRBD1. This CDR3 is 18 amino acids long. Germline CDR1 is MDHEN and CDR2 is SYDVKM. DNA for the CDR3: TGTGCCAGCAGTGGAATGATTGGGACAGGGAACTCTAACTATGGCTACGCCTTC. Translation: CASSGMIGTGNSNYGYAF.

The chain has TRBV5-1 and TRBJ2-5; D is unresolved. CDR1 is SGHRS and CDR2 is YFSETQ in the germline V gene. The CDR3 is 14 residues long. The V end lost 0 bases, the J end lost 5 bases, and 11 bases lay between the germline ends. CDR3 protein: CASSLAQGMETQYF. CDR3 bases: TGCGCCAGCAGCTTGGCACAAGGGATGGAGACCCAGTACTTC. The variable domain in full, completed from reference TRBV5-1 and TRBJ2-5, reads KAGVTQTPRYLIKTRGQQVTLSCSPISGHRSVSWYQQTPGQGLQFLFEYFSETQRNKGNFPGRFSGRQFSNSRSEMNVSTLELGDSALYLCASSLAQGMETQYFGPGTRLLVL.

In its sample, this clone was seen a few times. The chain uses TRBV6-1 and TRBJ2-2; D unresolved. The germline CDR1 and CDR2 sequences are MNHNS and SASEGT. The CDR3 contains 10 residues. V was trimmed by 10 bases and J by 3 bases, leaving 3 bases between them. The CDR3 reads CATHTGELFF. The CDR3 bases are TGTGCCACCCACACCGGGGAGCTGTTTTTT.

The rearrangement uses TRBV5-5 and TRBJ2-5; D gene ambiguous. CDR1 SGHKS and CDR2 YYEKEE come from the germline V gene (reference sequence). This CDR3 contains 14 residues. V lost 4 bases and J 2 bases, leaving 12 bases between the germline ends. In nucleotides, the CDR3 is TGTGCCAGCAGCCCGGACGGACGGCAAGAGACCCAGTACTTC. Amino acid sequence: CASSPDGRQETQYF.

This chain links TRBV7-3 with TRBJ1-1; maybe TRBD1 (5 bases). V dropped 0 bases and J dropped 3 bases, with 8 bases sitting between them. This CDR3 has 14 residues. From germline, CDR1 is SGHTA and CDR2 FQGTGA. In DNA form, the CDR3 reads TGTGCCAGCAGCTTAACCGGGGGATACACTGAAGCTTTCTTT. It encodes CASSLTGGYTEAFF.

The chain couples TRBV7-9 to TRBJ1-1; 7 bases agree with TRBD1. In germline, CDR1 is SEHNR, CDR2 FQNEAQ (reference sequence). The CDR3 extends over 15 amino acids. Germline trimming cut 5 bases from V and 3 bases from J; bases unmatched to any gene: 9. The CDR3 protein is CASSPNRGTYTEAFF. The DNA for the CDR3 is TGTGCCAGCAGCCCCAACAGGGGCACTTACACTGAAGCTTTCTTT.

The rearrangement uses TRBV6-6 and TRBJ2-1; 8 nucleotides agree with TRBD1. Unmatched junction bases numbered 3, after V lost 6 bases and J lost 8 bases. Germline V gene lookup returns CDR1 MNHNY and CDR2 SVGAGI (reference sequence). This CDR3 comprises 12 residues. CDR3 in DNA: TGTGCCAGCAGAGGACAGGGATATGAGCAGTTCTTC. This codes for CASRGQGYEQFF.

This chain joins TRBV10-3 and TRBJ2-2; TRBD2 aligns across 8 bases. The germline gives CDR1 ENHRY, CDR2 SYGVKD. V shed 6 bases and J 1 base; nucleotides not matched to a gene: 4. The CDR3 totals 15 residues. The CDR3 bases are TGTGCCATCAGCGGTGCGGGGGGGAACACCGGGGAGCTGTTTTTT. This codes for CAISGAGGNTGELFF.

This clone was observed a single time. CDR3 sequence: CASSQAGVKLWYTF. The CDR3 nucleotides are TGCGCCAGCAGCCAAGCAGGGGTTAAATTGTGGTACACCTTC. The chain is built from TRBV4-1 and TRBJ1-2; maybe TRBD1 (6 bases). This CDR3 has 14 amino acids. CDR1 and CDR2 (germline): MGHRA, YSYEKL. V lost 1 base and J 11 bases, leaving 17 bases between the germline ends.

The chain employs TRBV4-1 and TRBJ1-6; 8 nucleotides match TRBD1. This CDR3 is built from 18 residues. CDR1 MGHRA and CDR2 YSYEKL come from the germline V gene. The J segment lost 9 bases and the V segment lost 2 bases, leaving 15 bases of the junction unmatched. The CDR3 spells CASSQTGGRGRLGSPLHF. As DNA, the CDR3 is TGCGCCAGCAGCCAAACCGGGGGCAGGGGGCGATTAGGTTCACCCCTCCACTTT.

This chain links TRBV19 with TRBJ1-6; D not resolved. Trimming removed 5 bases from V and 13 bases from J, with 21 bases in between. This CDR3 is 15 amino acids long. Germline V gene data show CDR1 as LNHDA and CDR2 as SQIVND (reference sequence). CDR3 region: CASSLSGLDSFPLHF. The CDR3 DNA reads as TGTGCCAGTAGTCTATCCGGGTTGGATTCTTTCCCCCTCCACTTT.

J is TRBJ2-2 and V is TRBV7-8; no clear D. Trimming took 5 bases from V and 1 from J, leaving 8 bases between them. The germline V gene has CDR1 SGHVS and CDR2 FQNEAQ. This CDR3 spans 14 amino acids. This CDR3 reads CASSPFGNTGELFF. The CDR3 nucleotides are TGTGCCAGCAGCCCTTTCGGGAACACCGGGGAGCTGTTTTTT.

This rearrangement joins TRBV27 to TRBJ1-2, with D maybe TRBD1 (5 bases). This CDR3 comprises 15 residues. The germline gives CDR1 MNHEY, CDR2 SMNVEV (reference sequence). Trimming pared 6 bases from V and 0 bases from J, leaving 14 bases between. CDR3 in amino acids: CASSMRGGANYGYTF. DNA of the CDR3: TGTGCCAGCAGCATGAGGGGAGGGGCTAACTATGGCTACACCTTC.

This clone was observed a single time. The chain employs TRBV6-1 and TRBJ1-4; perhaps TRBD1 as D (5 bases). CDR3 length: 15 amino acids. V lost 4 bases and J lost 5, with 14 bases in between. Germline V CDR1 and CDR2: MNHNS, SASEGT. In DNA form, the CDR3 reads TGTGCCAGCAGTGCCTTCGGGACGGCAAATGAAAAACTGTTTTTT. It codes for CASSAFGTANEKLFF.

The J gene is TRBJ2-7, the V gene TRBV28; a possible D gene is TRBD2 (7 bases). V lost 6 bases to trimming and J lost 2 bases, with 17 bases between them. CDR1 is MDHEN and CDR2 is SYDVKM in the germline V gene. The length of the CDR3 is 15 residues. The CDR3, as DNA: TGTGCCAGCAGGGGCTACGGGGGGCAAACCTACGAGCAGTACTTC. Its protein product is CASRGYGGQTYEQYF.

This clone was detected only once. This sequence joins TRBV5-1 and TRBJ1-4; D is possibly TRBD1 (5 bases). Germline values: CDR1 SGHRS, CDR2 YFSETQ. The V and J ends lost 6 bases and 3 bases respectively, with 9 bases between them. The CDR3 has 13 amino acids. The CDR3 spells CASTGTANEKLFF. In DNA form, the CDR3 reads TGCGCCAGCACAGGGACGGCTAATGAAAAACTGTTTTTT.

The chain uses TRBV6-6 and TRBJ2-7, with D uncertain. The CDR3 sequence is 13 residues long. Trimming removed 0 bases at V and 0 bases at J, with 3 bases between. In germline, CDR1 is MNHNY, CDR2 SVGAGI (reference sequence). CDR3 region: CASSYSGSYEQYF. CDR3 DNA sequence: TGTGCCAGCAGTTACTCCGGCTCCTACGAGCAGTACTTC.

Of note for this clone: Other DNA sequences of this sample code for an identical CDR3. This chain links TRBV30 with TRBJ1-1, with 8 bases lining up with TRBD1. The germline gives CDR1 GTSNPN, CDR2 SVGIG (reference sequence). With V trimmed by 0 bases and J by 3 bases, 0 bases remained unmatched. This CDR3 contains 13 residues. The DNA of the CDR3 is TGTGCCTGGAGTGTACAGGGGGACACTGAAGCTTTCTTT. Protein product: CAWSVQGDTEAFF.

The chain carries TRBV5-8 and TRBJ2-7; D remains ambiguous. The CDR3 contains 12 residues. The germline V gene encodes CDR1 SGHTS and CDR2 YDEGEE. V lost 1 base and J lost 0, with 2 bases in between. The CDR3 reads CASSLNSYEQYF. Written as DNA, the CDR3 is TGTGCCAGCAGCTTGAACTCCTACGAGCAGTACTTC. The full variable domain, its missing parts supplied by reference TRBV5-8 and TRBJ2-7, is EAGVTQSPTHLIKTRGQQATLRCSPISGHTSVYWYQQALGLGLQFLLWYDEGEERNRGNFPPRFSGRQFPNYSSELNVNALELEDSALYLCASSLNSYEQYFGPGTRLTVT.

A few counts support this clone. This sequence joins TRBV28 and TRBJ1-2, with 7 bases that match TRBD1. The CDR3 is 16 amino acids. Unmatched junction bases numbered 13, after V lost 2 bases and J lost 7 bases. Looked up from germline, CDR1 is MDHEN and CDR2 is SYDVKM. The chain's CDR3 is CASSLLQAQGLGGYTF. CDR3 coding DNA: TGTGCCAGCAGTTTACTGCAGGCACAGGGGCTCGGTGGCTACACCTTC.

The V and J genes are TRBV6-5 and TRBJ2-1; TRBD1 agrees at 8 bases. The CDR3 spans 16 residues. V dropped 0 bases and J dropped 6; count of bases not matched to a gene: 7. Germline CDR1 is MNHEY and CDR2 is SVGAGI. In DNA form, the CDR3 reads TGTGCCAGCAGTTACTCGAGACAGGGGTTTTCCAATGAGCAGTTCTTC. Translated: CASSYSRQGFSNEQFF.

The genes are TRBV11-2 and TRBJ1-5; D may be TRBD1 (5 bases). The CDR3 consists of 15 residues. Germline assignment: CDR1 SGHAT and CDR2 FQNNGV. The germline V and J ends were trimmed by 1 base and 3 bases, with 10 bases remaining between them. DNA for the CDR3: TGTGCCAGCAGCTTAGCAGGGAAATTCAATCAGCCCCAGCATTTT. Protein product: CASSLAGKFNQPQHF.